The sequence of this T cell receptor beta chain was determined in a study of shared clonotypes between healthy human individuals. There are 15 residues in the CDR3. Germline lookup yields CDR1 SGHRS and CDR2 YFSETQ. V lost 4 bases to trimming and J lost 2 bases, with 15 bases between them. This clone was counted once. The antigen is undetermined. Only in-frame clones appear in the TCRdb table, and some are missing; sequencing was by immunoSEQ multiplex PCR. The sample shows about 660,000 clones, 74% of them seen only once. Study conclusions and caveats: Generally, naive subsets came out with larger estimated richness than memory subsets. Read depth was anticipated to influence clonotype sharing among donors.

The sample was memory CD4+ T cells sorted from blood. Subset described: CD45RA-negative fraction. This chain joins TRBV5-1 and TRBJ1-2; D gene ambiguous. The TCR sequence derives from a woman in her twenties or thirties in good health. The CDR3 DNA sequence: TGCGCCAGCAGCCTGCCCTGGGCAGGCAACTATGGCTACACCTTC. Translation gives CASSLPWAGNYGYTF.